Presented here are 31 T cell receptor beta chains from one specimen sequenced in a study of OX40 agonist ivuxolimab in advanced cancers. Assay: immunoSEQ multiplex PCR; the TCRdb copy retains only in-frame clones and omits some. The table has tens of thousands of clones, more than 65% seen once. This sample comprised CD4+ or CD8+ T cells sorted from blood, obtained in a trial of the OX40 agonist ivuxolimab. The receptors shown here come from an adult with an advanced solid tumor such as melanoma, head and neck, liver or kidney cancer.

The chain carries TRBV6-5 and TRBJ1-3; D perhaps matches TRBD1 (5 bases). V was clipped by 6 bases and J by 0 bases, with 12 bases between them. This CDR3 has 15 amino acids. Germline CDR1 is MNHEY and CDR2 is SVGAGI. This chain's CDR3 is CASSSGAFSGNTIYF. The DNA for the CDR3 is TGTGCCAGCAGCTCCGGGGCCTTCTCTGGAAACACCATATATTTT.

The rearrangement joins TRBV9 to TRBJ2-1; D is perhaps TRBD1 (5 bases). The germline CDR1 and CDR2 sequences are SGDLS and YYNGEE. This CDR3 spans 16 amino acids. Trimming removed 3 bases at V and 8 bases at J, with 21 bases between. The CDR3 is CASSDRLAGLGDEQFF. CDR3 DNA sequence: TGTGCCAGCAGCGACCGGCTGGCAGGGCTTGGGGATGAGCAGTTCTTC.

In its sample, this clone was seen once. The rearrangement uses TRBV27 and TRBJ2-5; D is uncertain. V was shortened by 6 bases and J by 5 bases, with 10 bases between the two germline ends. The CDR3 is 12 residues long. The V gene's germline CDR1 is MNHEY and CDR2 SMNVEV (reference sequence). CDR3 DNA sequence: TGTGCCAGCAGCCCTAACGGGGAGACCCAGTACTTC. The encoded protein is CASSPNGETQYF.

The chain recombines TRBV30 with TRBJ1-2, with TRBD1 matching over 9 bases. Unmatched junction bases numbered 4, after V lost 4 bases and J lost 7 bases. CDR1 and CDR2 from the germline V gene are GTSNPN and SVGIG (reference sequence). The CDR3 spans 12 residues. The CDR3: CAWIQGAGGYTF. The CDR3 DNA follows: TGTGCCTGGATACAGGGGGCGGGTGGCTACACCTTC.

The chain employs TRBV6-5 and TRBJ1-1, with a tentative D call TRBD1 (6 bases). Germline CDR1 reads MNHEY; CDR2 reads SVGAGI. V lost 6 bases to trimming and J lost 8 bases, with 16 bases between them. The CDR3 is 13 amino acids. The CDR3 loop is CASSPGGVIEAFF. The CDR3 region has the DNA TGTGCCAGCAGCCCCGGGGGCGTAATAGAAGCTTTCTTT.

This clone was counted a single time. The rearrangement uses TRBV20-1 and TRBJ1-2; D is unresolved. The length of the CDR3 is 11 residues. CDR1 and CDR2 from the germline V gene are DFQATT and SNEGSKA (reference sequence). The ends were cut back, 6 bases at V and 2 bases at J, with 7 bases in the middle. The CDR3 reads CSAGRNYGYTF. CDR3 nucleotide sequence: TGCAGTGCAGGAAGGAACTATGGCTACACCTTC.

The genes are TRBV2 and TRBJ2-7; no clear D. Trimming pared 6 bases from V and 6 bases from J, leaving 9 bases between. Looked up from germline, CDR1 is SNHLY and CDR2 is FYNNEI. The CDR3 is made up of 11 amino acids. Here the CDR3 DNA reads TGTGCCAGCAGCTTATCGAGCGAGCAGTACTTC. Its protein product is CASSLSSEQYF.

This chain links TRBV13 with TRBJ1-3; 12 bases match TRBD1. The CDR3 is 19 amino acids. V was pared by 5 bases and J by 2 bases, with 13 bases of the junction left unmatched. The V gene's germline CDR1 is PRHDT and CDR2 FYEKMQ (reference sequence). CDR3 DNA: TGTGCCAGCAGCAGCCGGGACAGGGGGCCTCATGGGACTGGAAACACCATATATTTT. It specifies CASSSRDRGPHGTGNTIYF.

CDR3 sequence reads: CASSPRDRGKEQFF. CDR3 in DNA: TGTGCCAGCAGCCCAAGGGACAGGGGAAAGGAGCAGTTCTTC. This sequence joins TRBV13 and TRBJ2-1, with 10 bases that match TRBD1. Germline CDR1 reads PRHDT; CDR2 reads FYEKMQ (reference sequence). V lost 5 bases to trimming and J lost 10 bases; unmatched junction nucleotides: 8. This CDR3 is built from 14 residues.

V and J are TRBV6-5 and TRBJ2-1; TRBD2 matches at 9 bases. This CDR3 has 15 residues. Trimming at V came to 0 bases and at J to 4 bases, leaving 1 base not matched to a gene. Germline CDR1 MNHEY, CDR2 SVGAGI. The CDR3 is CASSYSSGGYNEQFF. Written as DNA, the CDR3 is TGTGCCAGCAGTTACTCTAGCGGGGGTTACAATGAGCAGTTCTTC.

The chain joins TRBV30 to TRBJ2-5; the D call may be TRBD1 or TRBD2 (5 bases each). V lost 4 bases, J lost 5 bases, and 17 bases lay in between. This CDR3 contains 14 residues. The germline CDR1 and CDR2 sequences are GTSNPN and SVGIG (reference sequence). CDR3 region: CAWTEGSGIETQYF. The CDR3 nucleotides read TGTGCCTGGACCGAGGGCTCAGGGATCGAGACCCAGTACTTC.

The chain uses TRBV6-5 and TRBJ2-1; D might be TRBD1 (5 bases). V was trimmed by 2 bases and J by 1 base, leaving 9 bases between them. Germline lookup yields CDR1 MNHEY and CDR2 SVGAGI. The CDR3 is 15 residues long. The CDR3 protein is CASSYTPGSYNEQFF. The CDR3 DNA is TGTGCCAGCAGTTACACCCCAGGGTCCTACAATGAGCAGTTCTTC.

The chain has TRBV7-8 and TRBJ1-6, with D possibly TRBD1 on 5 matching bases. Germline CDR1 is SGHVS and CDR2 is FQNEAQ. The CDR3 loop spans 16 amino acids. Trimming cost V 3 bases and J 4 bases, with 13 bases left between them. Written as DNA, the CDR3 is TGTGCCAGCAGCTTCCAGGGTATCCCTTATAATTCACCCCTCCACTTT. Encoded protein: CASSFQGIPYNSPLHF.

This chain joins TRBV4-3 and TRBJ2-3; 13 bases are shared with TRBD2. There are 16 residues in the CDR3. From germline, CDR1 is LGHNA and CDR2 YSLEER. V lost 5 bases, J lost 4 bases, and 6 bases stayed unmatched. The CDR3 reads CASSAWTSGGPDTQYF. The CDR3 DNA reads as TGCGCCAGCAGCGCCTGGACTAGCGGGGGTCCAGATACGCAGTATTTT.

The chain is built from TRBV6-4 and TRBJ2-7; the D gene is possibly TRBD2 (6 bases). V dropped 3 bases and J dropped 4 bases, with 16 bases sitting between them. The germline gives CDR1 MRHNA, CDR2 SNTAGT. This CDR3 contains 15 residues. CDR3 sequence reads: CASSEGYGAGYEQYF. In DNA form, the CDR3 reads TGTGCCAGCAGTGAGGGGTACGGGGCGGGATACGAGCAGTACTTC.

The chain is built from TRBV6-6 and TRBJ1-1; D perhaps matches TRBD1 (5 bases). The length of the CDR3 is 15 residues. Per the germline V gene, CDR1 is MNHNY and CDR2 is SVGAGI (reference sequence). With 0 bases removed from V and 5 bases from J, the gap between germline ends came to 13 bases. In DNA form, the CDR3 reads TGTGCCAGCAGTTACTCCGGGGGGGTAGGGACTGAAGCTTTCTTT. This codes for CASSYSGGVGTEAFF.

The rearrangement uses TRBV6-5 and TRBJ2-7; D not resolved. This CDR3 spans 15 amino acids. Between the trimmed V and J ends, which lost 1 base and 5 bases, there was a span of 15 bases. Germline V gene lookup returns CDR1 MNHEY and CDR2 SVGAGI. CDR3 sequence (DNA): TGTGCCAGCAGTTACTATGAACCAGGACGGAACGAGCAGTACTTC. Translated, it gives CASSYYEPGRNEQYF.

J is TRBJ1-1 and V is TRBV5-4; no definite D call. This CDR3 has 13 residues. The germline CDR1 and CDR2 sequences are SGHNT and YYREEE (reference sequence). Trimming shortened V by 7 bases and J by 1 base, and 11 bases separated the two germline ends. Here the CDR3 DNA reads TGTGCCAGCTATGGGGTTACGAACACTGAAGCTTTCTTT. Protein sequence: CASYGVTNTEAFF.

The CDR3 reads CASSLKGQGLGELFF. CDR3 bases: TGTGCCAGTAGCCTTAAGGGACAGGGGTTAGGGGAGCTGTTTTTT. The chain uses TRBV19 and TRBJ2-2; 10 bases map to TRBD1. The CDR3 contains 15 residues. The V gene end was trimmed by 6 bases and the J gene end by 8 bases; junction bases not matched to a gene: 9. Germline values: CDR1 LNHDA, CDR2 SQIVND (reference sequence).

The chain carries TRBV6-6 and TRBJ2-2; D unresolved. The CDR3 length is 15 residues. Trimming took 0 bases from V and 6 from J, leaving 11 bases between them. From germline, CDR1 is MNHNY and CDR2 SVGAGI (reference sequence). CDR3: CASSYSRSDAGELFF. DNA of the CDR3: TGTGCCAGCAGTTACTCGAGGAGCGACGCCGGGGAGCTGTTTTTT.

J is TRBJ2-7 and V is TRBV6-5; perhaps TRBD1 as D (6 bases). Trimming left V 6 bases short and J 1 base short, with 16 bases between. CDR3 length: 15 amino acids. Per germline, CDR1 MNHEY and CDR2 SVGAGI. The CDR3 DNA reads TGTGCCAGCAGGCCCGGACAGTTCCTTTCCTACGAGCAGTACTTC. Residues: CASRPGQFLSYEQYF.

There are a few counts of this clone. V usage is TRBV4-1 and J usage is TRBJ2-3; 9 positions match TRBD2. The V gene's germline CDR1 is MGHRA and CDR2 YSYEKL. Trimming cost V 0 bases and J 0 bases; bases outside gene matches: 4. This CDR3 has 17 amino acids. CDR3 amino acids: CASSQDPSGTSTDTQYF. The CDR3 nucleotides are TGCGCCAGCAGCCAAGATCCTAGCGGGACTAGCACAGATACGCAGTATTTT.

This chain connects TRBV6-1 to TRBJ2-3; 7 bases fit TRBD1. The CDR3 totals 17 residues. CDR1 is MNHNS, CDR2 SASEGT, per germline. V dropped 0 bases and J dropped 0; count of bases not matched to a gene: 6. CDR3 DNA: TGTGCCAGCAGTGAAGCCCCCAGGGGGACCAGCACAGATACGCAGTATTTT. It encodes CASSEAPRGTSTDTQYF.

This clone was detected only a few times. The V call is TRBV5-4, the J call TRBJ2-7; perhaps TRBD2 as D (6 bases). The CDR3 covers 14 residues. Trimming removed 3 bases at V and 3 bases at J, with 13 bases between. Per germline, CDR1 SGHNT and CDR2 YYREEE (reference sequence). CDR3 sequence (DNA): TGTGCCAGCAGCTCCTCCGCGGGGATCTACGAGCAGTACTTC. This codes for CASSSSAGIYEQYF.

The gene calls are TRBV6-6 and TRBJ2-1, with a possible D match to TRBD2 (5 bases). The CDR3 spans 13 residues. The V gene lost 4 bases and the J gene lost 7 bases, with 11 bases spanning the gap. The germline V gene encodes CDR1 MNHNY and CDR2 SVGAGI (reference sequence). CDR3 nucleotide sequence: TGTGCCAGCAGTTTGGAGGACGGGAATGAGCAGTTCTTC. Its protein is CASSLEDGNEQFF.

The rearrangement links TRBV2 to TRBJ2-5, with 8 bases aligning to TRBD1. This CDR3 comprises 13 residues. Germline V CDR1 and CDR2: SNHLY, FYNNEI. Losses at the gene ends were 5 bases for V and 4 bases for J; bases not matched to a gene: 3. The CDR3 DNA sequence: TGTGCCAGCAGTCCGCAGGGGGCAGAGACCCAGTACTTC. Translation: CASSPQGAETQYF.

The V and J genes are TRBV13 and TRBJ1-1; no firm D call. The V end lost 5 bases, the J end lost 1 base, and 11 bases lay between the germline ends. The CDR3 is 14 amino acids. CDR1 is PRHDT, CDR2 FYEKMQ, per germline (reference sequence). The CDR3 is CASSQGPGNTEAFF. As DNA, the CDR3 is TGTGCCAGCAGCCAAGGGCCCGGGAACACTGAAGCTTTCTTT.

This clone was seen just once. V and J are TRBV2 and TRBJ2-7; the match to TRBD1 covers 7 bases. The germline gives CDR1 SNHLY, CDR2 FYNNEI. J gave up 6 bases and V 5 bases, and 7 bases lay outside the gene matches. The CDR3 is 13 residues long. CDR3 bases: TGTGCCAGCAGTCGCTTCACAGGGGCCGAGCAGTACTTC. Its protein product is CASSRFTGAEQYF.

V is TRBV29-1 and J is TRBJ2-7, with 10 positions matching TRBD2. Germline V gives CDR1 SQVTM, CDR2 ANQGSEA. The CDR3 consists of 16 residues. Trimming at V came to 4 bases and at J to 4 bases, leaving 13 bases not matched to a gene. CDR3 nucleotide sequence: TGCAGCGTTGCCCGAGCGGGGGGGCAGGCACCGTACGAGCAGTACTTC. Its protein product is CSVARAGGQAPYEQYF.

The chain has TRBV6-5 and TRBJ2-2; tentatively, D is TRBD1 (6 bases). V lost 0 bases and J 5 bases, leaving 13 bases between the germline ends. Germline V gene sequence: CDR1 MNHEY, CDR2 SVGAGI. The CDR3 is 16 amino acids. The CDR3 nucleotides are TGTGCCAGCAGTTACTCGGGCAGGGGAAGTACCGGGGAGCTGTTTTTT. Translation: CASSYSGRGSTGELFF.

The gene calls are TRBV7-9 and TRBJ2-7; possible D gene TRBD2, 6 bases. Trimming stripped 4 bases from V and 2 bases from J, with 12 bases between. This CDR3 comprises 14 residues. CDR1 is SEHNR and CDR2 is FQNEAQ in the germline V gene (reference sequence). The CDR3 sequence is CASSWGLVPYEQYF. The CDR3 DNA follows: TGTGCCAGCAGCTGGGGACTGGTCCCCTACGAGCAGTACTTC.